The T cell receptor beta chain described here comes from a study of T-cell memory formation after mild COVID-19. Looking at the study overall: The two donors had largely donor-specific TCR clusters. Notes on the study in general: Certain responding clones were present in pre-infection memory, suggesting participation of cross-reactive memory. Whether second-wave clones peaking at day 37 were SARS-CoV-2 specific went unconfirmed. CD4/CD8 balance characterized clones contracting day 15 to 85, and CD4+ skew characterized later expanders.

V was cut by 6 bases and J by 3 bases, with 17 bases left in between. Germline values: CDR1 MNHEY, CDR2 SVGAGI. CDR3 length equals 15 residues. Of note for this clonotype: Its specificity is unknown.

TCRdb passed the 5' RACE reads through MiXCR, listing each CDR3 protein once. Of over 400,000 distinct CDR3 sequences in the sample, about 25% were seen once. The receptor comes from an adult woman who had mild COVID-19 (a few samples of this study predate the infection). Cell type and time point are not known. Sample: PBMCs or a T cell subset sorted from them (not recorded which). The V gene is TRBV6-5, the J gene TRBJ1-1; a possible D gene is TRBD1 (5 bases). The CDR3 coding sequence is TGTGCCAGCAGGATACGGGGGGGGAGGGACACTGAAGCTTTCTTT. Its translation: CASRIRGGRDTEAFF.